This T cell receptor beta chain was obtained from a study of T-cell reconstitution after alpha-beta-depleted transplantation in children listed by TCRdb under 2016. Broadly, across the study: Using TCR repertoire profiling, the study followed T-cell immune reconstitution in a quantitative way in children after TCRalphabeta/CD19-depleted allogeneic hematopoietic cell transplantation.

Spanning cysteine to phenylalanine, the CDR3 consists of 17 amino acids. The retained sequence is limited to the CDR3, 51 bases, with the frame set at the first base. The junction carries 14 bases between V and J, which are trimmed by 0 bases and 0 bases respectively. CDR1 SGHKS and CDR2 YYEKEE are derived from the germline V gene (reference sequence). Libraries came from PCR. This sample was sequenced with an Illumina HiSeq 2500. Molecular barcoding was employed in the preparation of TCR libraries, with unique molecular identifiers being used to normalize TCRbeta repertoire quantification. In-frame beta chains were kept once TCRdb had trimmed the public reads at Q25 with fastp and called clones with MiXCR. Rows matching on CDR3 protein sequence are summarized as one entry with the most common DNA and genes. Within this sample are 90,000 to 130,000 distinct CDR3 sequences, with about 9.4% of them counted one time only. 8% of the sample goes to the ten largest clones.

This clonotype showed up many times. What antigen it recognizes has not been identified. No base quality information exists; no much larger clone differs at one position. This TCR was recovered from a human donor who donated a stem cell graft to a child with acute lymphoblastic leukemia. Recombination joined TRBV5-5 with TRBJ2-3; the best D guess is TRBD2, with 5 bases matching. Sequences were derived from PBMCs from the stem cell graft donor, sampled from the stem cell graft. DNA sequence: TGTGCCAGCAGCTTGGTCCACCTCAGAGGGAGCACAGATACGCAGTATTTT. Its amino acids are CASSLVHLRGSTDTQYF. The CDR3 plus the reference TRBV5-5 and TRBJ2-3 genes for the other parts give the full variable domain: DAGVTQSPTHLIKTRGQQVTLRCSPISGHKSVSWYQQVLGQGPQFIFQYYEKEERGRGNFPDRFSARQFPNYSSELNVNALLLGDSALYLCASSLVHLRGSTDTQYFGPGTRLTVL.